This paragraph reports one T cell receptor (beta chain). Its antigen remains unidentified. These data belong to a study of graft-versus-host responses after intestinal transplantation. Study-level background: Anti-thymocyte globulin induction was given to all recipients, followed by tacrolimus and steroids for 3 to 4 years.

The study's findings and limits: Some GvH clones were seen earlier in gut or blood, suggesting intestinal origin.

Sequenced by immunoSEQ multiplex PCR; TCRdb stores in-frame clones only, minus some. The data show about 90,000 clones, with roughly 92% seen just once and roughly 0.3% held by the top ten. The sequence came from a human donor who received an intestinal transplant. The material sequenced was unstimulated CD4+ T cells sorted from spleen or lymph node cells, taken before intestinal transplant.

The CDR3 reads CASSRQGPTEAFF. CDR3 coding DNA: TGCGCCAGCAGTCGACAGGGTCCCACTGAAGCTTTCTTT. V is TRBV5-1 and J is TRBJ1-1; TRBD1 aligns across 7 bases. The CDR3 loop spans 13 amino acids. The J segment lost 4 bases and the V segment lost 5 bases, leaving 5 bases of the junction unmatched. CDR1 and CDR2 (germline): SGHRS, YFSETQ.